The clone carrying this T cell receptor (beta chain) turned up a few times. This may stem from a read error, because a much larger clone lies one nucleotide away. CDR1 and CDR2 from the germline V gene are DFQATT and SNEGSKA (reference sequence). The length of the CDR3 is 15 residues. The entry originates in a study of read filtering for tumor transcriptome and immune sequencing. The library was built from about 400 ng RNA with molecular barcoded adaptors for alpha/delta and beta/gamma chains. TCRdb independently ran MiXCR on the reads; one entry per CDR3 protein. The sample lists approximately 38,000 distinct CDR3 sequences, approximately 13% occurring once.

The genes are TRBV20-1 and TRBJ2-2; D is possibly TRBD2 (5 bases). Sequencing used a population of CD138-negative cells sorted from bone marrow. The TCR sequence derives from a donor aged 40 or over with multiple myeloma. This CDR3 reads CSAKEGMRLTGEMFF. The CDR3 coding sequence is TGCAGTGCTAAAGAGGGCATGCGGCTCACCGGGGAGATGTTTTTT.